The T cell receptor beta chain described here comes from a study of PD-1 blockade in classical Hodgkin lymphoma. Libraries were prepared by immunoSEQ multiplex PCR; TCRdb keeps only in-frame clonotypes and omits some of them. The repertoire holds roughly 31,000 clones, with approximately 83% as singletons. Relapses following autologous stem cell transplantation were seen in all patients, with brentuximab vedotin exposure varying. Magnetic depletion of unwanted cells isolated CD4+ T cells from thawed PBMCs. The germline V gene has CDR1 SGHTA and CDR2 FQGNSA. The V and J ends lost 5 bases and 2 bases, in that order; junction bases with no gene match: 6. The CDR3 spans 15 residues.

The chain joins TRBV7-2 to TRBJ2-3; 8 nucleotides align to TRBD2. The specimen was CD4+ T cells from blood, collected at baseline. This sequence was found in a human donor with classical Hodgkin lymphoma. CDR3 sequence: CASSPYGLATDTQYF. In DNA, the CDR3 is TGTGCCAGCAGCCCCTATGGACTAGCCACAGATACGCAGTATTTT.